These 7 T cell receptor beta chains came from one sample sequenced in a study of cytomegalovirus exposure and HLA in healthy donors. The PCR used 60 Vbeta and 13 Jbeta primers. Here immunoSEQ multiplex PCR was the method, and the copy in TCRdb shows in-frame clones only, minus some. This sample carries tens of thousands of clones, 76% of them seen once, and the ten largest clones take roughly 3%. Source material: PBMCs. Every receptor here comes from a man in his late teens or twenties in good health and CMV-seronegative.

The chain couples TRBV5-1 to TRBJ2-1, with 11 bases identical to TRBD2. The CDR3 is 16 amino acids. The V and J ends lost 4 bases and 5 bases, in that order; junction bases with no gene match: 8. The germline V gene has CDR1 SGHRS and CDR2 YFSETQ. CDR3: CASSGPTSGGNNEQFF. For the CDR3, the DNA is TGCGCCAGCAGCGGCCCTACTAGCGGGGGAAACAATGAGCAGTTCTTC.

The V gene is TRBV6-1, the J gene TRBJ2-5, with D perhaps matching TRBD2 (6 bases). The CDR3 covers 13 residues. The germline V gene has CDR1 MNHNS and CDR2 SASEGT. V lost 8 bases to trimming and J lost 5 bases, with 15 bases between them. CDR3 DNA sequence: TGTGCCAGCCGGGATAATGGAGGGGAGACCCAGTACTTC. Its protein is CASRDNGGETQYF.

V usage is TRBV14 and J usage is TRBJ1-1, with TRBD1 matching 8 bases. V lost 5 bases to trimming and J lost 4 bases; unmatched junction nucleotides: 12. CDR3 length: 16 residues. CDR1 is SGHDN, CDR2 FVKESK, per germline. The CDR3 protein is CASSSRQGPLATEAFF. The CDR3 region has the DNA TGTGCCAGCAGCTCGCGACAGGGGCCGCTTGCCACTGAAGCTTTCTTT.

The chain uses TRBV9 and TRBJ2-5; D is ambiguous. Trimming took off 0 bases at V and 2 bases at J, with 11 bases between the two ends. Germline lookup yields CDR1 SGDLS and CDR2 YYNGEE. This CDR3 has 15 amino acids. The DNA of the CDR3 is TGTGCCAGCAGCGTAGCGGCGGTTGTGCAAGAGACCCAGTACTTC. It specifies CASSVAAVVQETQYF.

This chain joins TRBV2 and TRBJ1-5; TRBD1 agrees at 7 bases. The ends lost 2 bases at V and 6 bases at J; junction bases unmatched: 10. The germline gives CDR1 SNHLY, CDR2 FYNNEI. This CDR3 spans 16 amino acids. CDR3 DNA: TGTGCCAGCAGTGAACGGGGGCAGGGGGGCTTTCAGCCCCAGCATTTT. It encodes CASSERGQGGFQPQHF.

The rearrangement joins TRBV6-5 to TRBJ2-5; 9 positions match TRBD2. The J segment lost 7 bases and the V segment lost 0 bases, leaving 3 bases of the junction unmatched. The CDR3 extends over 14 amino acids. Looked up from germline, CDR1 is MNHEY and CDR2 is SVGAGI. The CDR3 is CASSYSGLAGTQYF. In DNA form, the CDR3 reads TGTGCCAGCAGTTACTCGGGACTAGCTGGGACCCAGTACTTC.

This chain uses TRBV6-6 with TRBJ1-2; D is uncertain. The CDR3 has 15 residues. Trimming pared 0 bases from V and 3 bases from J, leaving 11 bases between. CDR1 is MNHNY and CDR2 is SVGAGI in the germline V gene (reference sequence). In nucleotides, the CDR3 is TGTGCCAGCAGTTACTCTATGGAGGGCGACTATGGCTACACCTTC. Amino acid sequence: CASSYSMEGDYGYTF.